This T cell receptor (beta chain) was identified in a study of CD8+CD57+ T cells in acquired aplastic anemia. For the study at large: When averaged, DNA from sorted CD4+ and CD8+ cells came to 3 to 3.5 ug.

CDR3 and TCR beta VDJ profiling relied on genomic DNA as the template. MiXCR, applied by TCRdb to the reads, yields one record per CDR3 protein. Of more than 150,000 distinct CDR3 sequences in the sample, 64% were seen once. Study conclusions and caveats: Patients shared around 30 CD8+ CDR3 sequences with controls. Patient and control CD8+ Simpson's diversity was not significantly different.

Germline trimming cut 5 bases from V and 10 bases from J; bases unmatched to any gene: 14. CDR3 size: 14 residues. Germline V gene lookup returns CDR1 SGHVS and CDR2 FQNEAQ. To note about this clonotype: Its specificity is unknown.

The specimen was sorted CD4+, CD8+, or CD8+CD57+ T cells (not recorded which) from PBMCs. The clonotype comes from a human donor with severe aplastic anemia or a healthy control (not recorded which). V usage is TRBV7-8 and J usage is TRBJ2-7, with 7 nucleotides matching TRBD1. CDR3 bases: TGTGCCAGCAGCGCAACCGACGGGACAGACCTTCAGTACTTC. Encoded protein: CASSATDGTDLQYF.